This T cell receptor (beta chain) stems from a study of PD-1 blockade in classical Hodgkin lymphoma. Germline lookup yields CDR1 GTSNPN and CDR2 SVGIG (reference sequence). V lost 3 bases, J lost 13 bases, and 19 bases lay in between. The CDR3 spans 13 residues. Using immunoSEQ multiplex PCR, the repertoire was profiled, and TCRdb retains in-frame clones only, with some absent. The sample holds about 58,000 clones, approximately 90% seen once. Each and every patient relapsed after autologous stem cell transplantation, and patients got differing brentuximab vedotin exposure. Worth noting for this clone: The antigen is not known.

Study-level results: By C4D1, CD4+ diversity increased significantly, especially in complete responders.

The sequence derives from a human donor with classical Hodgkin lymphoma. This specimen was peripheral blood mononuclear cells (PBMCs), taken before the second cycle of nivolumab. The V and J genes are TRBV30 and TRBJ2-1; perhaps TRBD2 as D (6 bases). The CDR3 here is CAWRAGTPLPQFF. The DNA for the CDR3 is TGTGCCTGGAGAGCCGGGACTCCACTTCCCCAGTTCTTC.